This T cell receptor (beta chain) came from a study of human T cells and chemical hapten exposure. TCRdb redid the calling of the RACE reads with MiXCR, one entry per CDR3 protein. The repertoire holds tens of thousands of distinct CDR3 sequences, 4.3% seen once, with about 1.6% in the top ten. Note on this clonotype: A much larger clone lies one base from this, so it may be a read error.

This CDR3 spans 13 amino acids. The germline V gene has CDR1 MNHEY and CDR2 SVGAGI. Trimming pared 3 bases from V and 12 bases from J, leaving 18 bases between. Time point in this sample: healthy volunteer bleed at 2 weeks. Researchers extracted total RNA from unfractionated whole blood. The chain combines TRBV6-5 with TRBJ2-7; D possibly uses TRBD1 or TRBD2 (6 bases each). The source of this sequence is a female donor in good health. Some clones in this sample may be carry-over from other donors' samples. The specimen was whole blood. As DNA, the CDR3 is TGTGCCAGCAGTTATTCATCGGGGGCGAGGCGGTACTTC. This sequence encodes CASSYSSGARRYF.